This T cell receptor beta chain was identified during a study of T cells in localized non-small cell lung cancer. The CDR3 length is 13 residues. Trimming pared 4 bases from V and 7 bases from J, leaving 14 bases between. CDR1 and CDR2 from the germline V gene are SGHRS and YFSETQ. TCRdb keeps only in-frame clones here, not all; method: immunoSEQ multiplex PCR. The top ten hold around 3.8% of the sample, which has tens of thousands of clones, approximately 86% seen once. The source is a man aged 18 to 49 with stage I lung adenocarcinoma. The sequenced sample was peripheral blood, obtained before any cancer treatment. V is TRBV5-1 and J is TRBJ1-2; D is perhaps TRBD1 (6 bases). The CDR3 is CASSQTGLSGYTF. Here the CDR3 DNA reads TGCGCCAGCAGCCAAACAGGGCTCAGTGGCTACACCTTC.